This T cell receptor (beta chain) emerged from a study of blood T cells in healthy people across ages. At the level of the study: Template-switching capture recovered about one barcoded beta molecule per two T cells. General study points: Strong correlation linked observed beta diversity and percent naive T cells. More naive CD4+ cells and higher diversity marked long-lived donors relative to aged donors.

In regard to this clonotype: No antigen is known for it.

A J-beta primer mix and a sample-barcoded 5' primer were used in a second PCR of about 6 to 12 cycles. Each cDNA molecule was tagged by a template-switch adaptor with 12 random nucleotides. TCRdb re-called the 5' RACE reads with MiXCR, one entry per CDR3 protein. This table holds around 2 million distinct CDR3 sequences, about two fifths found once. Germline CDR1 is LNHNV and CDR2 is YYDKDF (reference sequence). This CDR3 is built from 16 residues. V gave up 0 bases and J gave up 4 bases, with 15 bases separating them. The clonotype comes from a human donor in good health. The chain uses TRBV15 and TRBJ1-1; tentative D call: TRBD1 (6 bases). Sequenced material: blood. CDR3 sequence reads: CATSRDKTGWGTEAFF. CDR3 DNA: TGTGCCACCAGCAGAGATAAGACAGGCTGGGGCACTGAAGCTTTCTTT.